This TCR beta chain emerged from a study of cytomegalovirus exposure and HLA in healthy donors. Deletions cut 3 bases from V and 4 bases from J, with 12 bases between. Germline V CDR1 and CDR2: MNHNS, SASEGT. The CDR3 consists of 15 residues. The assay was immunoSEQ multiplex PCR, and TCRdb's table has in-frame clones only and misses some. The repertoire holds 150,000 to 200,000 clones, with 86% as singletons. Source material: PBMCs. This rearrangement joins TRBV6-1 to TRBJ1-4, with D perhaps TRBD1 (5 bases). This sequence originates from a woman aged 18-35 years in good health and CMV-seronegative. CDR3 nucleotides: TGTGCCAGCAGTGATATAGGACACCTTAATGAAAAACTGTTTTTT. Translating gives CASSDIGHLNEKLFF.